These 17 T cell receptor beta chains share one sample of origin, sequenced in a study of T cell repertoires in cytomegalovirus infection. MiXCR was run by TCRdb on the reads, yielding one entry per CDR3 protein. The table includes under 350,000 distinct CDR3 sequences, 8% to 9.5% detected once. Specimen: PBMCs. These TCRs come from a human donor in good health (CMV status not recorded). Some clones in this sample may be carry-over from other donors' samples.

This clonotype was found once. V and J are TRBV6-1 and TRBJ1-2; a weak D match, TRBD1 (6 bases). The CDR3 sequence is 15 residues long. V shed 3 bases and J shed 8 bases, with 19 bases lying between them. The germline CDR1 and CDR2 sequences are MNHNS and SASEGT. CDR3 nucleotide sequence: TGTGCCAGCAGTGATTGGTTTCGGGGGGGCGGCGGCTACACCTTC. It translates to CASSDWFRGGGGYTF.

The rearrangement uses TRBV3-1 and TRBJ2-5; D is possibly TRBD1 (6 bases). V lost 3 bases and J lost 5, with 16 bases in between. This CDR3 is 15 amino acids long. Germline CDR1 reads LGHDT; CDR2 reads YNNKEL (reference sequence). The CDR3 region is CASSHQTGLGETQYF. DNA for the CDR3: TGTGCCAGCAGCCACCAGACAGGATTGGGGGAGACCCAGTACTTC.

This clonotype was seen only a few times. The chain couples TRBV9 to TRBJ2-5; 9 positions agree with TRBD1. Germline trimming cut 1 base from V and 4 bases from J; bases unmatched to any gene: 5. The CDR3 loop spans 15 amino acids. CDR1 and CDR2 from the germline V gene are SGDLS and YYNGEE. CDR3 sequence reads: CASSVQTGGGETQYF. The CDR3 nucleotides are TGTGCCAGCAGCGTACAAACAGGGGGCGGAGAGACCCAGTACTTC.

This chain connects TRBV15 to TRBJ2-3, with D perhaps TRBD1 or TRBD2 (6 bases each). CDR3 length equals 13 residues. Trimming shortened V by 7 bases and J by 3 bases, and 11 bases separated the two germline ends. Germline V gene data show CDR1 as LNHNV and CDR2 as YYDKDF (reference sequence). CDR3: CATNRGLTDTQYF. The CDR3 DNA is TGTGCCACCAACCGGGGGCTAACAGATACGCAGTATTTT.

This chain links TRBV7-9 with TRBJ2-1; D not certain. Looked up from germline, CDR1 is SEHNR and CDR2 is FQNEAQ (reference sequence). The CDR3 is 16 amino acids. Deletions cut 5 bases from V and 5 bases from J, with 19 bases between. The CDR3 nucleotides read TGTGCCAGCAGCCTACTGACAAAGGCCGACAACAATGAGCAGTTCTTC. It translates to CASSLLTKADNNEQFF.

This clonotype has a handful of counts. The rearrangement links TRBV12-3 or TRBV12-4 to TRBJ1-5, with D maybe TRBD1 (5 bases). V lost 7 bases and J lost 1, with 14 bases in between. CDR3 length: 15 residues. CDR3 protein: CASTTGLQSNQPQHF. For the CDR3, the DNA is TGTGCCAGCACCACGGGACTTCAGAGCAATCAGCCCCAGCATTTT.

The chain has TRBV19 and TRBJ2-6; 8 nucleotides agree with TRBD2. This CDR3 has 17 residues. Germline V gene sequence: CDR1 LNHDA, CDR2 SQIVND (reference sequence). Trimming took 4 bases from V and 0 from J; bases not matched to a gene: 5. For the CDR3, the DNA is TGTGCCAGTAGTAAGAACGGGGGGGCCTCTGGGGCCAACGTCCTGACTTTC. Protein product: CASSKNGGASGANVLTF.

This clonotype showed up just a few times. This chain links TRBV18 with TRBJ1-5, with a tentative D call TRBD1 (5 bases). Germline assignment: CDR1 KGHSH and CDR2 LQKENI. The V end was cut by 3 bases, the J end by 3 bases, with 9 bases between. The CDR3 length is 14 residues. The CDR3 DNA reads TGTGCCAGCTCACCTATGACAGTCAATCAGCCCCAGCATTTT. It encodes CASSPMTVNQPQHF.

V usage is TRBV11-2 and J usage is TRBJ2-1; perhaps TRBD1 as D (6 bases). The CDR3 has 15 amino acids. Per germline, CDR1 SGHAT and CDR2 FQNNGV. V lost 9 bases and J 6 bases, leaving 21 bases between the germline ends. Written as DNA, the CDR3 is TGTGCCAGTGCGACAGGACCTAGGGTGGTCAATGAGCAGTTCTTC. It is translated as CASATGPRVVNEQFF.

In its sample, this clonotype was seen a few times. This chain links TRBV6-8 with TRBJ1-3; D unclear. V lost 11 bases and J lost 0, with 8 bases in between. Germline values: CDR1 MNHGY, CDR2 SAAAGT. The CDR3 runs 12 residues. The CDR3 DNA reads as TGTGCCGGAAAGAGCTCTGGAAACACCATATATTTT. Protein sequence: CAGKSSGNTIYF.

Regarding this clonotype: One base away lies a much larger clone, so this may be a sequencing read error. CDR3 sequence reads: CASSPRARTGGRADAFF. CDR3 nucleotides: TGTGCCAGCAGCCCTCGAGCCAGGACAGGGGGTAGGGCTGATGCTTTCTTT. This chain connects TRBV13 to TRBJ1-1; 10 nucleotides match TRBD1. Germline V gene data show CDR1 as PRHDT and CDR2 as FYEKMQ (reference sequence). The CDR3 runs to 17 residues.

This clonotype was counted many times. The V and J genes are TRBV7-2 and TRBJ2-1, with TRBD2 identical over 9 bases. CDR3 length: 14 residues. With 6 bases clipped from V and 3 bases from J, the junction kept 3 bases outside the gene matches. The V gene's germline CDR1 is SGHTA and CDR2 FQGNSA. In DNA form, the CDR3 reads TGTGCCAGCAGTGTTAGCGGGGGCTACAATGAGCAGTTCTTC. Its protein is CASSVSGGYNEQFF. Full variable domain (missing parts from reference TRBV7-2 and TRBJ2-1): GAGVSQSPSNKVTEKGKDVELRCDPISGHTALYWYRQSLGQGLEFLIYFQGNSAPDKSGLPSDRFSAERTGGSVSTLTIQRTQQEDSAVYLCASSVSGGYNEQFFGPGTRLTVL.

In its sample, this clonotype was seen a few times. V and J are TRBV3-1 and TRBJ1-2; D unresolved. V was pared by 5 bases and J by 7 bases, with 17 bases between. Germline values: CDR1 LGHDT, CDR2 YNNKEL (reference sequence). This CDR3 region has 14 residues. The CDR3 DNA reads TGTGCCAGCAGCGCCCGGGCCACGGACGGTGGCTACACCTTC. Encoded protein: CASSARATDGGYTF.

This clonotype has only a few counts. The rearrangement uses TRBV4-2 and TRBJ2-7, with TRBD2 matching 14 bases. V trimming: 1 base; J trimming: 2 bases; junction bases outside the gene matches: 4. The CDR3 totals 17 residues. Germline V gives CDR1 LGHNA, CDR2 YNFKEQ. The CDR3 nucleotides read TGTGCCAGCAGCCAAGGACTAGCGGGAGGGCCTCCCTACGAGCAGTACTTC. This sequence encodes CASSQGLAGGPPYEQYF.

This clonotype was observed at least ten times. The V and J genes are TRBV7-3 and TRBJ2-1; D tentatively fits TRBD1 or TRBD2 (7 bases each). V dropped 5 bases and J dropped 1 base, with 18 bases sitting between them. The CDR3 totals 17 residues. Germline V gene lookup returns CDR1 SGHTA and CDR2 FQGTGA. The DNA of the CDR3 is TGTGCCAGCAGCCCGCAGGGGGGGCCTTTGTCCTACAATGAGCAGTTCTTC. Amino acids: CASSPQGGPLSYNEQFF.

This clonotype was recorded at least ten times. The chain carries TRBV7-2 and TRBJ2-1, with unresolved D. CDR1 SGHTA and CDR2 FQGNSA come from the germline V gene. The CDR3 length is 13 residues. Trimming shortened V by 6 bases and J by 7 bases, and 13 bases separated the two germline ends. CDR3: CASSPDSRNEQFF. The DNA of the CDR3 is TGTGCCAGCAGTCCCGACTCCCGGAATGAGCAGTTCTTC.

Many counts were recorded for this clonotype. Germline and junction disagree at one end, which may indicate a read error. The chain has TRBV24-1 and TRBJ2-1, with TRBD1 matching over 8 bases. CDR1 and CDR2 from the germline V gene are KGHDR and SFDVKD. This CDR3 spans 13 amino acids. This CDR3 is CATSEPDRVPLLF. In nucleotides, the CDR3 is TGTGCCACCAGTGAGCCGGACAGGGTTCCCCTCCTCTTC.